This TCR beta chain was recorded in a study of shared clonotypes between healthy human individuals. Study-level findings and limits: Blood was the sole source, and tissue repertoires probably differ. The naive CD4 repertoires of several donors were compared, and approximately 4.7% of clonotypes were shared.

Positively selected for CCR7, the CD45RO-negative cells used as naive CD8 cells excluded terminally differentiated effector memory CD45RA+ cells. Every contributor of samples was a Caucasian grown-up residing in Nashville, Tennessee. Splitting of each subset's genomic DNA was done evenly across several immunoSEQ plates. The method was immunoSEQ multiplex PCR; TCRdb's version includes in-frame clones alone and lacks a portion of them. The sample carries about 2,100,000 clones, around 93% recorded once. As to this clone: Its antigen is currently unknown.

The V end was cut by 5 bases, the J end by 7 bases, with 27 bases between. The CDR3 sequence is 18 residues long. Germline assignment: CDR1 SGHAT and CDR2 FQNNGV. The sample consisted of naive CD8+ T cells from PBMCs. The chain links TRBV11-2 to TRBJ2-1, with D perhaps matching TRBD1 (6 bases). This TCR derives from a young man in good health. Some clones in this sample may be carry-over from other donors' samples. CDR3 amino acids: CASSPSPGTYFRGNEQFF. The CDR3 bases are TGTGCCAGCAGCCCGAGTCCCGGGACATATTTTAGGGGGAATGAGCAGTTCTTC.